This T cell receptor (beta chain) was documented in a study of blood T cell repertoires in COVID-19. Libraries were prepared by immunoSEQ multiplex PCR; TCRdb keeps only in-frame clonotypes and omits some of them. The sample carries 35,000 to 50,000 clones, around 83% recorded once. The V end lost 7 bases, the J end lost 7 bases, and 16 bases lay between the germline ends. The CDR3 consists of 13 residues. Germline CDR1 and CDR2: LNHDA and SQIVND (reference sequence). The sample taken for sequencing was peripheral blood. This rearrangement joins TRBV19 to TRBJ1-2; D gene uncertain. The sequence was obtained from a woman older than 75 with acute or convalescent COVID-19. The CDR3 nucleotides read TGTGCCAGTATCAAGGAGCTAGGAGGTGGCTACACCTTC. This translates into CASIKELGGGYTF.